Listed below are T cell receptor beta chains from one sample, sequenced in a study of identical twins. TCRdb re-analysed the 5' RACE reads in MiXCR, keeping a single row per CDR3 protein. The repertoire holds around 490,000 distinct CDR3 sequences, with 20% to 25% as singletons. The data were also submitted as part of a second study, on yellow fever vaccine responses in identical twins.

Sequenced sample: CD4+ T cells sorted from blood. The receptors were sampled from a woman aged 18-29 years in good health. The CDR3 runs from the conserved cysteine through the conserved F or W. The size of a clone is reported for some rows only, either as once, few or many, or as a class for expanded clones.

CDR3 protein: CASVYLPGQGRTDTQYF
V gene: TRBV5-1
clone size: -

CDR3 protein: CASSPRGAGGYTDTQYF
V gene: TRBV11-2
clone size: few

CDR3 protein: CASGTSGRVVSDTQYF
V gene: TRBV12-3/TRBV12-4
clone size: -

CDR3 protein: CAISGVAGSRTGELFF
V gene: TRBV10-3
clone size: few

CDR3 protein: CATSSEGDRDHTDTQYF
V gene: TRBV24-1
clone size: -

CDR3 protein: CATSDFRGGYNEQFF
V gene: TRBV24-1
clone size: few

CDR3 protein: CASSPRTPTNTGELFF
V gene: TRBV9
clone size: -

CDR3 protein: CASSYPTSGGAGEQFF
V gene: TRBV7-2
clone size: -

CDR3 protein: CASSPTGRAIDEQFF
V gene: TRBV7-9
clone size: few

CDR3 protein: CASSFPGTSGNEQFF
V gene: TRBV7-6
clone size: -

CDR3 protein: CSALRAPGRDTGELFF
V gene: TRBV20-1
clone size: few

CDR3 protein: CSAHGGAATLRDGYTF
V gene: TRBV20-1
clone size: -

CDR3 protein: CASSDQGGGGELFF
V gene: TRBV25-1
clone size: few

CDR3 protein: CASRLVRSPDTQYF
V gene: TRBV5-1
clone size: few

CDR3 protein: CASSHRTGSYEQYF
V gene: TRBV3-1
clone size: once

CDR3 protein: CASSLSSGGDTDTQYF
V gene: TRBV2
clone size: few

CDR3 protein: CASSLVSGETEAFF
V gene: TRBV5-1
clone size: few

CDR3 protein: CASGYLVRRHNEQFF
V gene: TRBV12-5
clone size: -

CDR3 protein: CASSLSRQGANTGELFF
V gene: TRBV4-2
clone size: few

CDR3 protein: CASSLTTGSDTQYF
V gene: TRBV3-1
clone size: few

CDR3 protein: CASRTGTDYTGELFF
V gene: TRBV2
clone size: -

CDR3 protein: CSARKGEATYEQYF
V gene: TRBV29-1
clone size: few

CDR3 protein: CASSQAGIPGEQFF
V gene: TRBV4-1
clone size: -

CDR3 protein: CASTDPGNSPLHF
V gene: TRBV5-1
clone size: -

CDR3 protein: CASSDRTSYEQYF
V gene: TRBV10-2
clone size: few

CDR3 protein: CASSFGAGVTGETQYF
V gene: TRBV11-2
clone size: -

CDR3 protein: CASSPLVIGTGYSGANVLTF
V gene: TRBV5-1
clone size: -

CDR3 protein: CASSLGPTGGGELFF
V gene: TRBV7-2
clone size: -

CDR3 protein: CASSFLAGGTGELFF
V gene: TRBV28
clone size: many

CDR3 protein: CASSYAVGTSARGDTQYF
V gene: TRBV6-5
clone size: -

CDR3 protein: CASLNGGAGETQYF
V gene: TRBV2
clone size: -

CDR3 protein: CASSLSGRIDTQYF
V gene: TRBV28
clone size: -

CDR3 protein: CASSANLLPVSYGYTF
V gene: TRBV4-1
clone size: few

CDR3 protein: CASSLSSGINSYEQYF
V gene: TRBV5-1
clone size: -

CDR3 protein: CASSSPLKEPYNEQFF
V gene: TRBV7-6
clone size: -

CDR3 protein: CSFFQGRNIQYF
V gene: TRBV20-1
clone size: few

CDR3 protein: CASDSKQGSGNTIYF
V gene: TRBV28
clone size: -

CDR3 protein: CASSLLEHEQYF
V gene: TRBV2
clone size: -

CDR3 protein: CASVKQRLPGELFF
V gene: TRBV21-1
clone size: -

CDR3 protein: CSAKGRVNYGYTF
V gene: TRBV20-1
clone size: -

CDR3 protein: CASSSPPGELFF
V gene: TRBV7-6
clone size: -

CDR3 protein: CASQVSGANVLTF
V gene: TRBV5-1
clone size: -

CDR3 protein: CASSQWAGAGETQYF
V gene: TRBV3-1
clone size: -

CDR3 protein: CASSRAPLAGSNTGELFF
V gene: TRBV6-5
clone size: -

CDR3 protein: CASSEAAGTGVGELFF
V gene: TRBV10-2
clone size: once

CDR3 protein: CASSRQRGALSSDTQYF
V gene: TRBV4-1
clone size: few

CDR3 protein: CASSLGGINSPLHF
V gene: TRBV12-3/TRBV12-4
clone size: few

CDR3 protein: CASGDSTDTQYF
V gene: TRBV6-5
clone size: few

CDR3 protein: CSASPGTSGRETQYF
V gene: TRBV20-1
clone size: -